The following is a T cell receptor (beta chain) sequence with its context. Its antigen is still unknown. Purified naive CD4+ T cells were depleted of CD25+ Tregs. Constant-region reverse primers amplified full-length variable regions, followed by semi-nested Nested Universal Primer A PCR. TCRdb re-called the 5' RACE reads with MiXCR, one entry per CDR3 protein. This sample yields about 61,000 distinct CDR3 sequences, of which nearly 30% are seen a single time; 2.3% belongs to the top ten. Germline-derived CDR1 and CDR2 are LGHDT and YNNKEL (reference sequence). The CDR3 loop spans 15 amino acids. With 1 base removed from V and 1 base from J, the gap between germline ends came to 10 bases. Regarding the study as a whole: The TCR gene usage of tumor memory CD4+ T cells clustered together with blood and lymph node memory CD4+ cells and with lymph node naive CD4+ cells.

This rearrangement joins TRBV3-1 to TRBJ1-2; D possibly corresponds to TRBD1 (5 bases). The TCR was taken from a female donor with breast cancer. Sequencing was carried out using tumor-infiltrating naive CD4+ T cells sorted from the breast tumor. Subset denoted: naive CD4+ T cells, CD4+CD45RA+CD25-. The CDR3 loop is CASSQVGAGNYGYTF. The CDR3 DNA follows: TGTGCCAGCAGCCAAGTCGGGGCGGGTAACTATGGCTACACCTTC. Full variable domain (outside the CDR3, taken from reference TRBV3-1 and TRBJ1-2): DTAVSQTPKYLVTQMGNDKSIKCEQNLGHDTMYWYKQDSKKFLKIMFSYNNKELIINETVPNRFSPKSPDKAHLNLHINSLELGDSAVYFCASSQVGAGNYGYTFGSGTRLTVV.